The clone carrying this T cell receptor beta chain has only one observation. The record originates from a study of blood T cell repertoires in COVID-19. Whole-study context: COVID-19 samples collected from the United States, Italy and Spain covered acute and convalescent phases.

TCRdb's copy holds only in-frame clones and misses some; the assay was immunoSEQ multiplex PCR. Here the sample spans 350,000 to 400,000 clones, roughly nine tenths being singletons. Between the trimmed V and J ends, which lost 7 bases and 10 bases, there was a span of 22 bases. The germline V gene has CDR1 SNHLY and CDR2 FYNNEI. The CDR3 is made up of 14 amino acids. The chain combines TRBV2 with TRBJ1-1, with a possible D match to TRBD1 (5 bases). This receptor was taken from a middle-aged woman who had been exposed to COVID-19. Input material: PBMCs or T cells enriched from blood (not recorded which). As DNA, the CDR3 is TGTGCCAGCACCCCCCGGAGGGGTATAAATGGAGCTTTCTTT. This codes for CASTPRRGINGAFF. Filled out from reference TRBV2 and TRBJ1-1, the complete variable domain reads EPEVTQTPSHQVTQMGQEVILRCVPISNHLYFYWYRQILGQKVEFLVSFYNNEISEKSEIFDDQFSVERPDGSNFTLKIRSTKLEDSAMYFCASTPRRGINGAFFGQGTRLTVV.